The rows below give T cell receptor beta chains drawn from one sample of a study of shared clonotypes between healthy human individuals. TCRdb's copy holds only in-frame clones and misses some; the assay was immunoSEQ multiplex PCR. The table lists more than 2 million clones, over 85% of them singletons. Sequencing input: naive CD4+ T cells sorted from blood. The receptors stem from a man between 18 and 35 years old in good health. CDR3s include the opening cysteine and the closing phenylalanine or tryptophan. Each record gives: D gene, V gene, CDR3 length, J gene, clone size, CDR3 DNA, CDR3 protein. A D gene is named only where the DNA matches it firmly. Clone size is not always given. Where it is, it says once, few, many or a class for expanded clones.

D: NA; V: TRBV6-6; length: 13; J: TRBJ2-7; size: NA; DNA: TGTGCCAGCACCCGGGACAACTCCTACGAGCAGTACTTC; CDR3: CASTRDNSYEQYF
D: TRBD2; V: TRBV7-9; length: 14; J: TRBJ2-1; size: NA; DNA: TGTGCCAGCAGCTTAGGCGGGGGGCCTAATGAGCAGTTCTTC; CDR3: CASSLGGGPNEQFF
D: NA; V: TRBV7-9; length: 14; J: TRBJ2-3; size: NA; DNA: TGTGCCAGCAGCTTCGAGGGGCTCACAGATACGCAGTATTTT; CDR3: CASSFEGLTDTQYF
D: TRBD1; V: TRBV25-1; length: 13; J: TRBJ2-2; size: NA; DNA: TGTGCCACGGGACAGGATCCGAGAGGGGAGCTGTTTTTT; CDR3: CATGQDPRGELFF
D: NA; V: TRBV2; length: 14; J: TRBJ1-1; size: NA; DNA: TGTGCCAGCGTATCACGAAGCACGGGGGGTGAAGCTTTCTTT; CDR3: CASVSRSTGGEAFF
D: TRBD1; V: TRBV6-4; length: 15; J: TRBJ1-6; size: once; DNA: TGTGCCAGCAGTGACGGACAGGGGGCTAATTCACCCCTCCACTTT; CDR3: CASSDGQGANSPLHF
D: NA; V: TRBV2; length: 14; J: TRBJ2-7; size: NA; DNA: TGTGCCAGCAGACGGGTTCAGAGCTCCTACGAGCAGTACTTC; CDR3: CASRRVQSSYEQYF
D: TRBD2; V: TRBV7-2; length: 15; J: TRBJ2-3; size: NA; DNA: TGTGCCAGCAGCCTCTCTAGCGGGAGCACAGATACGCAGTATTTT; CDR3: CASSLSSGSTDTQYF
D: TRBD1; V: TRBV5-1; length: 14; J: TRBJ1-6; size: NA; DNA: TGCGCCAGCAGCTTTGGACAGGAGAATTCACCCCTCCACTTT; CDR3: CASSFGQENSPLHF
D: NA; V: TRBV6-5; length: 14; J: TRBJ1-1; size: NA; DNA: TGTGCCAGCAGCTCCACCAGCATGAACACTGAAGCTTTCTTT; CDR3: CASSSTSMNTEAFF
D: NA; V: TRBV5-4; length: 15; J: TRBJ1-5; size: NA; DNA: TGTGCCAGCAGCCCGGACGTCGGCAGCAATCAGCCCCAGCATTTT; CDR3: CASSPDVGSNQPQHF
D: NA; V: TRBV6-5; length: 14; J: TRBJ2-2; size: NA; DNA: TGTGCCAGCAGTAACAGCCTATACACCGGGGAGCTGTTTTTT; CDR3: CASSNSLYTGELFF
D: NA; V: TRBV4-1; length: 14; J: TRBJ1-1; size: NA; DNA: TGCGCCAGCAGCCAAGGATCCGGGATCACTGAAGCTTTCTTT; CDR3: CASSQGSGITEAFF
D: TRBD1; V: TRBV19; length: 14; J: TRBJ2-7; size: NA; DNA: TGTGCCAGTAGTTCCGGGACAGGACCCTACGAGCAGTACTTC; CDR3: CASSSGTGPYEQYF
D: NA; V: TRBV11-2; length: 15; J: TRBJ2-4; size: NA; DNA: TGTGCCAGCAGCTTAGGGGGGGGCAAGGCAAACATTCAGTACTTC; CDR3: CASSLGGGKANIQYF
D: NA; V: TRBV6-5; length: 16; J: TRBJ1-3; size: NA; DNA: TGTGCCAGCAGTTACTCGGGACGCGGTGCGAGAAACACCATATATTTT; CDR3: CASSYSGRGARNTIYF
D: NA; V: TRBV11-2; length: 13; J: TRBJ2-5; size: NA; DNA: TGTGCCAGCAGCCTTCTGGGATTTGAGACCCAGTACTTC; CDR3: CASSLLGFETQYF
D: NA; V: TRBV30; length: 13; J: TRBJ2-3; size: NA; DNA: TGTGCCTGGAGTCTTACTAGCCCAGATACGCAGTATTTT; CDR3: CAWSLTSPDTQYF
D: NA; V: TRBV20-1; length: 11; J: TRBJ1-1; size: NA; DNA: TGCAGTGCTAAAGATGGGACTGAAGCTTTCTTT; CDR3: CSAKDGTEAFF
D: NA; V: TRBV7-3; length: 16; J: TRBJ2-7; size: NA; DNA: TGTGCCAGCAGCTTAAAGGTTGGCTCCGGCACCTACGAGCAGTACTTC; CDR3: CASSLKVGSGTYEQYF
D: TRBD1; V: TRBV28; length: 15; J: TRBJ1-4; size: NA; DNA: TGTGCCAGCAGTGATTCAGGGGGCGTGGGGGAAAAACTGTTTTTT; CDR3: CASSDSGGVGEKLFF
D: NA; V: TRBV30; length: 12; J: TRBJ1-4; size: NA; DNA: TGTGCCTGGACGGCAACTAATGAAAAACTGTTTTTT; CDR3: CAWTATNEKLFF